Shown below are 18 T cell receptor beta chains from a single sample sequenced in a study of shared clonotypes between healthy human individuals. Clones were read by immunoSEQ multiplex PCR, and TCRdb kept only the in-frame ones, dropping some. The table has 1.4 million to 1.5 million clones, roughly 96% seen once; the top ten hold over 1%. Sequenced: naive CD4+ T cells sorted from blood. The subset here: CD45RA+ positively selected. The receptors derive from a man aged 25-40 years in good health.

The V and J genes are TRBV7-3 and TRBJ2-1; TRBD2 might be the D (5 bases). CDR3 size: 14 residues. Deletions cut 3 bases from V and 8 bases from J, with 14 bases between. Germline values: CDR1 SGHTA, CDR2 FQGTGA. CDR3 sequence reads: CASSLRAPVHEQFF. The CDR3, as DNA: TGTGCCAGCAGCTTGCGGGCCCCCGTACATGAGCAGTTCTTC.

The genes are TRBV29-1 and TRBJ2-7, with 9 bases that match TRBD1. The V gene's germline CDR1 is SQVTM and CDR2 ANQGSEA. V shed 4 bases and J 2 bases; nucleotides not matched to a gene: 6. The CDR3 totals 14 residues. The DNA of the CDR3 is TGCAGCGTTGTCCCGGGACAGGGACCCTACGAGCAGTACTTC. Residues: CSVVPGQGPYEQYF.

V gene TRBV7-2 combines with J gene TRBJ2-1; the match to TRBD2 covers 14 bases. The CDR3 loop spans 16 amino acids. The trim removed 5 bases at V and 5 bases at J, leaving 5 bases unmatched. Germline values: CDR1 SGHTA, CDR2 FQGNSA. This chain's CDR3 is CASSETSGRGHNEQFF. The CDR3 DNA reads TGTGCCAGCAGCGAGACTAGCGGGAGGGGCCACAATGAGCAGTTCTTC.

The chain employs TRBV5-4 and TRBJ2-3; 7 bases fit TRBD2. From germline, CDR1 is SGHNT and CDR2 YYREEE (reference sequence). J was trimmed by 4 bases and V by 6 bases; bases with no gene match: 8. CDR3 length: 14 residues. The CDR3 sequence: CASTNGEGADTQYF. The CDR3 coding sequence is TGTGCCAGCACCAATGGGGAGGGTGCAGATACGCAGTATTTT.

The chain uses TRBV6-1 and TRBJ2-1; 8 nucleotides align to TRBD1. J was trimmed by 1 base and V by 2 bases; bases with no gene match: 4. Per germline, CDR1 MNHNS and CDR2 SASEGT. The CDR3 loop spans 16 amino acids. The CDR3 bases are TGTGCCAGCAGTGAATCGGACAGGGCGTCCTACAATGAGCAGTTCTTC. Its protein is CASSESDRASYNEQFF.

The chain is built from TRBV4-1 and TRBJ2-1, with 7 bases matching TRBD2. CDR1 is MGHRA and CDR2 is YSYEKL in the germline V gene. J lost 1 base, V lost 2 bases, and 5 bases had no gene match. The CDR3 runs to 16 residues. CDR3 nucleotide sequence: TGCGCCAGCAGCCAACGCGGGAGTGGGTCCTACAATGAGCAGTTCTTC. It is translated as CASSQRGSGSYNEQFF.

The CDR3 sequence is CASSLGTSGSIYEQYF. The CDR3 nucleotides are TGTGCCAGCAGCTTGGGGACTAGCGGGAGTATTTACGAGCAGTACTTC. V and J are TRBV5-4 and TRBJ2-7; the match to TRBD2 covers 13 bases. The trim removed 0 bases at V and 4 bases at J, leaving 4 bases unmatched. CDR1 is SGHNT and CDR2 is YYREEE in the germline V gene (reference sequence). This CDR3 region has 16 residues.

This sequence joins TRBV5-1 and TRBJ1-1, with a weak D call TRBD1 (5 bases). The CDR3 spans 16 residues. Trimming removed 4 bases at V and 0 bases at J, with 16 bases between. Germline V gene lookup returns CDR1 SGHRS and CDR2 YFSETQ. The chain's CDR3 is CASSTTGTVMNTEAFF. CDR3 nucleotides: TGCGCCAGCAGCACAACCGGGACGGTTATGAACACTGAAGCTTTCTTT.

The V gene is TRBV18, the J gene TRBJ2-2, with D possibly matching TRBD2 (5 bases). This CDR3 has 15 residues. CDR1 and CDR2 (germline): KGHSH, LQKENI. V lost 3 bases and J lost 0, with 8 bases in between. CDR3 sequence reads: CASSPAGTNTGELFF. CDR3 nucleotides: TGTGCCAGCTCACCGGCCGGGACGAACACCGGGGAGCTGTTTTTT. The full variable domain, its missing parts supplied by reference TRBV18 and TRBJ2-2, is NAGVMQNPRHLVRRRGQEARLRCSPMKGHSHVYWYRQLPEEGLKFMVYLQKENIIDESGMPKERFSAEFPKEGPSILRIQQVVRGDSAAYFCASSPAGTNTGELFFGEGSRLTVL.

The chain combines TRBV5-4 with TRBJ2-5; perhaps TRBD2 as D (5 bases). The CDR3 is made up of 15 amino acids. Trimming shortened V by 1 base and J by 5 bases, and 15 bases separated the two germline ends. The germline V gene has CDR1 SGHNT and CDR2 YYREEE (reference sequence). CDR3 protein: CASSLMGDVGETQYF. The CDR3 DNA is TGTGCCAGCAGCTTGATGGGAGATGTGGGGGAGACCCAGTACTTC.

Only a few counts were recorded for this clone. This rearrangement joins TRBV15 to TRBJ2-2; 10 bases are a match to TRBD1. V gave up 5 bases and J gave up 3 bases; unmatched junction bases: 6. CDR3 length: 16 amino acids. Germline V gene lookup returns CDR1 LNHNV and CDR2 YYDKDF (reference sequence). In DNA, the CDR3 is TGTGCCACCAGCCGGAAGGGACAGGGGTACACCGGGGAGCTGTTTTTT. The encoded protein is CATSRKGQGYTGELFF. The whole variable domain, filled in from reference TRBV15 and TRBJ2-2, reads DAMVIQNPRYQVTQFGKPVTLSCSQTLNHNVMYWYQQKSSQAPKLLFHYYDKDFNNEADTPDNFQSRRPNTSFCFLDIRSPGLGDTAMYLCATSRKGQGYTGELFFGEGSRLTVL.

This chain uses TRBV2 with TRBJ2-6; no reliable D call. The germline V gene has CDR1 SNHLY and CDR2 FYNNEI. The ends were cut back, 5 bases at V and 1 base at J, with 15 bases in the middle. The CDR3 extends over 17 amino acids. CDR3: CASSYRKQTSGANVLTF. CDR3 DNA sequence: TGTGCCAGCAGTTATCGAAAACAGACATCTGGGGCCAACGTCCTGACTTTC.

The V and J genes are TRBV9 and TRBJ2-2; TRBD2 might be the D (7 bases). This CDR3 has 16 residues. V was trimmed by 1 base and J by 3 bases, leaving 13 bases between them. Germline V gene lookup returns CDR1 SGDLS and CDR2 YYNGEE. The CDR3 coding sequence is TGTGCCAGCAGCGTAAGATGGGAGGGGGACACCGGGGAGCTGTTTTTT. It yields the protein CASSVRWEGDTGELFF. The full variable domain, completed using reference TRBV9 and TRBJ2-2, is DSGVTQTPKHLITATGQRVTLRCSPRSGDLSVYWYQQSLDQGLQFLIQYYNGEERAKGNILERFSAQQFPDLHSELNLSSLELGDSALYFCASSVRWEGDTGELFFGEGSRLTVL.

This chain joins TRBV2 and TRBJ2-7; no clear D gene. The CDR3 totals 14 residues. From germline, CDR1 is SNHLY and CDR2 FYNNEI. The V gene lost 3 bases and the J gene lost 0 bases, with 9 bases spanning the gap. CDR3 in DNA: TGTGCCAGCAGTGATCATGGGTACTCCTACGAGCAGTACTTC. Translation: CASSDHGYSYEQYF.

The rearrangement uses TRBV6-1 and TRBJ2-7, with D perhaps being TRBD1 or TRBD2 (6 bases each). CDR1 and CDR2 from the germline V gene are MNHNS and SASEGT. The CDR3 is 15 amino acids. Trimming removed 5 bases from V and 6 bases from J, with 20 bases in between. CDR3 sequence reads: CASSPTERRGGEQYF. The CDR3 DNA reads as TGTGCCAGCAGTCCCACTGAGCGCAGGGGAGGCGAGCAGTACTTC.

The chain links TRBV28 to TRBJ2-2; 8 bases are a match to TRBD2. Germline V gene data show CDR1 as MDHEN and CDR2 as SYDVKM. J was trimmed by 7 bases and V by 2 bases; bases with no gene match: 6. This CDR3 is built from 15 residues. The chain's CDR3 is CASSLAAGVGGELFF. Written as DNA, the CDR3 is TGTGCCAGCAGTTTAGCAGCGGGAGTTGGCGGGGAGCTGTTTTTT.

V and J are TRBV11-3 and TRBJ2-4; 7 bases fit TRBD2. CDR3 length: 13 amino acids. V dropped 1 base and J dropped 8; count of bases not matched to a gene: 2. Germline V gene lookup returns CDR1 SGHNT and CDR2 YENEEA. CDR3 DNA sequence: TGTGCCAGCAGCTTAGCTGGGGGGGACATTCAGTACTTC. This sequence encodes CASSLAGGDIQYF.

The chain couples TRBV25-1 to TRBJ2-7; 11 nucleotides agree with TRBD2. Germline-derived CDR1 and CDR2 are MGHDK and SYGVNS. Trimming cost V 2 bases and J 6 bases; bases outside gene matches: 12. The CDR3 has 17 residues. The CDR3 DNA sequence: TGTGCCAGCAGTGAACGGGGTATAGCGGGAGGGCCCTTCGAGCAGTACTTC. Protein sequence: CASSERGIAGGPFEQYF.